Listed below are T cell receptor beta chains from one sample, sequenced in a study of OX40 agonist ivuxolimab in advanced cancers. Assay used: immunoSEQ multiplex PCR; TCRdb lists only in-frame clones, some missing. The profile shows 77,000 or so clones, 75% to 90% of them singletons. Sequenced material: CD4+ or CD8+ T cells sorted from blood, taken in a trial of the OX40 agonist ivuxolimab. The receptor set was obtained from an adult with an advanced solid tumor such as melanoma, head and neck, liver or kidney cancer. CDR3s include the opening cysteine and the closing phenylalanine or tryptophan. D genes are given only for firm matches. Size values are once, few and many counts, or a class for expanded clones, and some rows have none.

j_call | v_call | d_call | clone_size | cdr3_length | cdr3_aa | cdr3_nt
TRBJ2-1 | TRBV6-1 | TRBD2 | - | 12 | CASSTLAGVQFF | TGTGCCAGCAGTACATTAGCGGGAGTTCAGTTCTTC
TRBJ2-3 | TRBV11-2 | TRBD2 | - | 16 | CASSPRTSGFTDTQYF | TGTGCCAGCAGCCCAAGGACTAGCGGTTTCACAGATACGCAGTATTTT
TRBJ1-1 | TRBV7-6 | - | - | 13 | CASSPKRPTEAFF | TGTGCCAGCAGCCCAAAGCGGCCCACGGAAGCTTTCTTT
TRBJ2-1 | TRBV10-3 | - | - | 16 | CAIRSASRTIYNEQFF | TGTGCCATCAGATCTGCGAGTAGAACTATCTACAATGAGCAGTTCTTC
TRBJ1-1 | TRBV19 | - | - | 13 | CASSRQMNTEAFF | TGTGCCAGTAGTCGTCAGATGAACACTGAAGCTTTCTTT
TRBJ2-2 | TRBV9 | - | - | 14 | CASSGVGGAGELFF | TGTGCCAGCAGCGGGGTAGGCGGCGCCGGGGAGCTGTTTTTT
TRBJ2-1 | TRBV27 | TRBD2 | - | 17 | CASSFSGTSGTYNEQFF | TGTGCCAGCAGTTTTTCCGGGACTAGCGGAACCTACAATGAGCAGTTCTTC
TRBJ1-2 | TRBV6-5 | - | - | 12 | CASSPTSWGYTF | TGTGCCAGCAGCCCTACCTCCTGGGGCTACACCTTC
TRBJ2-6 | TRBV2 | - | - | 15 | CARQVDRSGANVLTF | TGTGCCAGACAGGTTGATCGATCTGGGGCCAACGTCCTGACTTTC
TRBJ1-1 | TRBV6-5 | TRBD1 | once | 15 | CASSPGTGDGTEAFF | TGTGCCAGCAGTCCCGGGACAGGGGACGGAACTGAAGCTTTCTTT
TRBJ1-6 | TRBV6-1 | TRBD1 | - | 14 | CASSGGVYNSPLHF | TGTGCCAGCTCAGGGGGGGTCTATAATTCACCCCTCCACTTT
TRBJ1-6 | TRBV9 | - | - | 19 | CASSVAASAGRSLQSPLHF | TGTGCCAGCAGCGTAGCCGCTTCGGCAGGGAGGTCGTTGCAGTCACCCCTCCACTTT
TRBJ2-2 | TRBV9 | TRBD1 | - | 15 | CASSVGQGAAGELFF | TGTGCCAGCAGCGTAGGGCAGGGGGCGGCCGGGGAGCTGTTTTTT
TRBJ2-7 | TRBV14 | TRBD2 | - | 13 | CASRRSGSYEQYF | TGTGCCAGCAGACGGAGCGGGAGCTACGAGCAGTACTTC
TRBJ2-2 | TRBV30 | - | - | 14 | CAWKRPGNTGELFF | TGTGCCTGGAAACGCCCAGGGAACACCGGGGAGCTGTTTTTT
TRBJ1-2 | TRBV27 | - | - | 15 | CASSLGGQGTYGYTF | TGTGCCAGCAGTTTAGGTGGGCAGGGAACCTATGGCTACACCTTC
TRBJ2-1 | TRBV5-4 | TRBD2 | few | 15 | CASSSGTSGYNEQFF | TGTGCCAGCAGCTCCGGGACTAGCGGATACAATGAGCAGTTCTTC
TRBJ1-6 | TRBV4-3 | TRBD1 | - | 15 | CASSLQGARDSPLHF | TGCGCCAGCAGCCTACAGGGGGCGCGGGATTCACCCCTCCACTTT
TRBJ2-1 | TRBV5-6 | TRBD1 | - | 15 | CASGGQSRSYNEQFF | TGTGCCAGCGGGGGACAGTCCCGCTCCTACAATGAGCAGTTCTTC
TRBJ2-1 | TRBV7-3 | - | once | 13 | CASSLSAFNEQFF | TGTGCCAGCAGCTTGTCAGCTTTCAATGAGCAGTTCTTC
TRBJ2-2 | TRBV11-3 | - | - | 16 | CASSHRGTVNTGELFF | TGTGCCAGCAGTCATCGTGGAACGGTGAACACCGGGGAGCTGTTTTTT
TRBJ1-2 | TRBV4-3 | - | - | 15 | CASSQDAEGDYGYTF | TGCGCCAGCAGCCAAGATGCTGAAGGCGACTATGGCTACACCTTC
TRBJ2-5 | TRBV7-6 | - | few | 12 | CASSLSGETQYF | TGTGCCAGCAGCTTATCAGGAGAGACCCAGTACTTC
TRBJ1-1 | TRBV10-1 | TRBD1 | - | 14 | CASSERQGETEAFF | TGCGCCAGCAGTGAGAGGCAGGGGGAAACTGAAGCTTTCTTT
TRBJ2-3 | TRBV27 | TRBD2 | once | 16 | CASSHGLAAPRDTQYF | TGTGCCAGCAGTCACGGACTAGCGGCACCTCGCGATACGCAGTATTTT
TRBJ1-2 | TRBV30 | TRBD1 | - | 19 | CAWGVATGAAVNRNYGYTF | TGTGCCTGGGGTGTGGCGACAGGGGCCGCGGTTAACCGAAACTATGGCTACACCTTC
TRBJ1-6 | TRBV6-5 | - | - | 13 | CASRRQESSPLHF | TGTGCCAGCAGAAGACAGGAAAGTTCACCCCTCCACTTT